This T cell receptor (beta chain) was observed in a study of identical twins. Broader study findings: Zero-insertion analyses could be partly confounded by invariant MAIT and iNKT cells. Twin-shared out-of-frame alpha sequences showed excess low generation probability. Conclusions relied on cross-sectional statistical analysis, not following the same donors.

Remarks on this clonotype: Its antigen is as yet unknown.

Everyone who donated was a healthy Caucasian. MiXCR, run by TCRdb on the 5' RACE reads, gives a single entry per CDR3 protein. The sample holds some 500,000 distinct CDR3 sequences, approximately 10% seen once. The same data also contributed to another study, on yellow fever vaccine responses in identical twins.

The sequence was collected from a woman aged 18-29 years in good health. The source material was PBMCs.

The CDR3 nucleotides are TGCGCCAGCAGCTTGCGTCCAAGGGTTAGCGGGGCCACGTACCAAGAGACCCAGTACTTC. This gives the protein CASSLRPRVSGATYQETQYF. This chain joins TRBV5-1 and TRBJ2-5; 8 nucleotides align to TRBD2. This CDR3 is built from 20 residues. The V gene's germline CDR1 is SGHRS and CDR2 YFSETQ. V shed 1 base and J 0 bases; nucleotides not matched to a gene: 17.